This T cell receptor (beta chain) derives from a study of shared T cell receptors in the human thymus. Repertoires were generated with immunoSEQ multiplex PCR, while TCRdb's copy carries only in-frame clones and drops some. This table holds about 660,000 clones, about 87% found once. J gave up 0 bases and V 1 base, and 5 bases lay outside the gene matches. The germline V gene has CDR1 LNHNV and CDR2 YYDKDF (reference sequence). This CDR3 region has 17 residues. The same data also contributed to another study, on human thymus T cells. That paper adds: Thymic repertoires of unrelated individuals were reported in related research to overlap highly.

The genes are TRBV15 and TRBJ1-3; 8 nucleotides align to TRBD1. The sequence was collected from a boy less than two years old with a congenital heart defect. Material: thymocytes. The CDR3 bases are TGTGCCACCAGCAGAGTCCCCGGACAGGGCTCTGGAAACACCATATATTTT. This encodes CATSRVPGQGSGNTIYF.